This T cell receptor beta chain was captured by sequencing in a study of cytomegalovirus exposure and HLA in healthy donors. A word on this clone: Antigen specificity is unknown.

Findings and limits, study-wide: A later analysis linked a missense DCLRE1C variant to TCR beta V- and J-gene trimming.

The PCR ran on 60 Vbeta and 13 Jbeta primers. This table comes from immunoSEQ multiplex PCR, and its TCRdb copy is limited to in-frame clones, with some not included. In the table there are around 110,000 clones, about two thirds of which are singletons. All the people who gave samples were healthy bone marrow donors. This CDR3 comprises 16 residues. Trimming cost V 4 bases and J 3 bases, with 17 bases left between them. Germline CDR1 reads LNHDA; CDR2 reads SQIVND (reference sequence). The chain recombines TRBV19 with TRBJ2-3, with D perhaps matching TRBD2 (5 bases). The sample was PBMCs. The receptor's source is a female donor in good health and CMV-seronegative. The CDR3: CASSSGLAAGTDTQYF. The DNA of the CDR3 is TGTGCCAGTAGTAGCGGGCTAGCAGCTGGGACAGATACGCAGTATTTT.